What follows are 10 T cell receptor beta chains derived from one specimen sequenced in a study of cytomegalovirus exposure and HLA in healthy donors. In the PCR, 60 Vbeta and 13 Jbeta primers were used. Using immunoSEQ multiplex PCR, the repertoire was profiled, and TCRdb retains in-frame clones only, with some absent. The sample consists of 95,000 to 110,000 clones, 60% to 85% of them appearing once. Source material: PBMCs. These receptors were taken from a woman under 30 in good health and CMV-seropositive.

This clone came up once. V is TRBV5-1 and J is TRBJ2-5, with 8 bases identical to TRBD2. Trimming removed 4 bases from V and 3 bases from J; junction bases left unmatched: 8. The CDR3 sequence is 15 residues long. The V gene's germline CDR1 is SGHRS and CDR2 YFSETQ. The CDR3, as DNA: TGCGCCAGCAGCCCCTCTATAGCGGGAAAAGAGACCCAGTACTTC. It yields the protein CASSPSIAGKETQYF.

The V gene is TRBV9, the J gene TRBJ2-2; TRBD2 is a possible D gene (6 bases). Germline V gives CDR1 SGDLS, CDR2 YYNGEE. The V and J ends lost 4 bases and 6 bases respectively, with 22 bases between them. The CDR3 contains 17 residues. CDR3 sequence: CASSQGGVGVGAGELFF. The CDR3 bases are TGTGCCAGCAGCCAAGGCGGGGTCGGCGTAGGGGCCGGGGAGCTGTTTTTT.

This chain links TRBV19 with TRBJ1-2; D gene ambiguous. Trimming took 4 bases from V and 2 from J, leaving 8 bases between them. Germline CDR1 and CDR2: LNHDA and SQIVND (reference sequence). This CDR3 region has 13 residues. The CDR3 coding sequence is TGTGCCAGTAGTACCCCGGGAAACTATGGCTACACCTTC. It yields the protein CASSTPGNYGYTF.

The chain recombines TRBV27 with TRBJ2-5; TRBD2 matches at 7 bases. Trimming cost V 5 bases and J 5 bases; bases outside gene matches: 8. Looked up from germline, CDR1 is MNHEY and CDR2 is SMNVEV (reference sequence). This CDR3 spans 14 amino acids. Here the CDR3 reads CASSPGLVGETQYF. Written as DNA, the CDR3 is TGTGCCAGCAGTCCAGGACTAGTTGGGGAGACCCAGTACTTC.

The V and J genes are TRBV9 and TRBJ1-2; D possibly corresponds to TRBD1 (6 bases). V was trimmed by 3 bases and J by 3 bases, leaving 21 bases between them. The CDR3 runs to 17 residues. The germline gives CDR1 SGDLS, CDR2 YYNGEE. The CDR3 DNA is TGTGCCAGCAGCGACCGACCTAGACAGGATGGCGACTATGGCTACACCTTC. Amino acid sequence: CASSDRPRQDGDYGYTF.

The CDR3 spells CATVMNTEAFF. In DNA, the CDR3 is TGTGCCACGGTCATGAACACTGAAGCTTTCTTT. The rearrangement joins TRBV28 to TRBJ1-1; D unclear. Germline V lookup: CDR1 MDHEN, CDR2 SYDVKM. The CDR3 extends over 11 amino acids. V was clipped by 10 bases and J by 0 bases, with 6 bases between them.

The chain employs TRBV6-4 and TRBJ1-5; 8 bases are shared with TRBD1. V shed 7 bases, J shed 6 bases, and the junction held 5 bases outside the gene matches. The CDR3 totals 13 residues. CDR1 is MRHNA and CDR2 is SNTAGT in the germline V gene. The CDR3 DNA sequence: TGTGCCAGCACAACGACAGGGGCTCAGCCCCAGCATTTT. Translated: CASTTTGAQPQHF.

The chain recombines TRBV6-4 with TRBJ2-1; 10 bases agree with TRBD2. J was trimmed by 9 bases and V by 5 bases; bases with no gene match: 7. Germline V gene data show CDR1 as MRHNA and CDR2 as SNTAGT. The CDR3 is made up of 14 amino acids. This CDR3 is CASSRTSGVGEQFF. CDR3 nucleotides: TGTGCCAGCAGTAGGACTAGCGGTGTGGGTGAGCAGTTCTTC.

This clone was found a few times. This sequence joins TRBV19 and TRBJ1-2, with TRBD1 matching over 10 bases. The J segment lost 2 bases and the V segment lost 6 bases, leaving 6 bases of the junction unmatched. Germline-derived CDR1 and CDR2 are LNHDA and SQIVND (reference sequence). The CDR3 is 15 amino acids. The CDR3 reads CASSKSTGGNYGYTF. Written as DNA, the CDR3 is TGTGCCAGTAGCAAATCGACAGGGGGCAACTATGGCTACACCTTC.

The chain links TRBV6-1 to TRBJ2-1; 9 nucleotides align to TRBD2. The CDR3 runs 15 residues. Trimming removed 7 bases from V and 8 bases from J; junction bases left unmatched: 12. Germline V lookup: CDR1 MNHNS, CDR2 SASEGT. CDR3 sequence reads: CASTEGSSGIHEQFF. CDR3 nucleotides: TGTGCCAGCACCGAAGGCTCTAGCGGGATCCATGAGCAGTTCTTC.